The 27 T cell receptor beta chains below were found in one sample sequenced in a study of T cell responses to AZD1222 COVID-19 vaccine. Here immunoSEQ multiplex PCR was the method, and the copy in TCRdb shows in-frame clones only, minus some. The sample includes 150,000 to 200,000 clones, about 92% seen only once; the top ten take about 4%. The specimen comprised peripheral blood, sampled on day 0 of AZD1222 vaccination. The receptors were sampled from an adult in good health.

The chain uses TRBV5-4 and TRBJ1-3; no clear D. Deletions cut 0 bases from V and 0 bases from J, with 4 bases between. This CDR3 has 14 residues. The germline V gene encodes CDR1 SGHNT and CDR2 YYREEE (reference sequence). CDR3 protein: CASSLDLSGNTIYF. The CDR3 DNA reads TGTGCCAGCAGCTTGGACCTCTCTGGAAACACCATATATTTT.

The chain carries TRBV7-2 and TRBJ2-7, with D unresolved. CDR3 length equals 12 residues. Germline loops: CDR1 SGHTA, CDR2 FQGNSA. Trimming removed 5 bases from V and 2 bases from J, with 7 bases in between. The CDR3 nucleotides read TGTGCCAGCAGCAGAGGACCCTACGAGCAGTACTTC. This codes for CASSRGPYEQYF.

V usage is TRBV19 and J usage is TRBJ2-2; D might be TRBD1 or TRBD2, each matching 5 bases. The germline V gene encodes CDR1 LNHDA and CDR2 SQIVND (reference sequence). The CDR3 is made up of 14 amino acids. Deletions cut 1 base from V and 5 bases from J, with 8 bases between. The CDR3: CASSIAGRTGELFF. As DNA, the CDR3 is TGTGCCAGTAGTATAGCGGGGCGAACCGGGGAGCTGTTTTTT.

The rearrangement uses TRBV6-5 and TRBJ2-2; D possibly corresponds to TRBD1 (5 bases). CDR1 is MNHEY and CDR2 is SVGAGI in the germline V gene. The V gene lost 6 bases and the J gene lost 8 bases, with 16 bases spanning the gap. The CDR3 contains 14 residues. CDR3 in DNA: TGTGCCAGCAGGGCCCACAGGAGCCGTGGGGAGCTGTTTTTT. Amino acid sequence: CASRAHRSRGELFF.

The rearrangement uses TRBV7-2 and TRBJ1-2; D is possibly TRBD1 (5 bases). Deletions cut 7 bases from V and 4 bases from J, with 19 bases between. Germline-derived CDR1 and CDR2 are SGHTA and FQGNSA. This CDR3 spans 15 amino acids. CDR3 nucleotide sequence: TGTGCCAGCATCCCCGTGGGGGAACCCATCTATGGCTACACCTTC. Protein: CASIPVGEPIYGYTF. Supplemented by reference TRBV7-2 and TRBJ1-2, the full variable domain reads GAGVSQSPSNKVTEKGKDVELRCDPISGHTALYWYRQSLGQGLEFLIYFQGNSAPDKSGLPSDRFSAERTGGSVSTLTIQRTQQEDSAVYLCASIPVGEPIYGYTFGSGTRLTVV.

This chain joins TRBV15 and TRBJ1-1; possible D gene TRBD1, 5 bases. The CDR3 is 15 amino acids. Per the germline V gene, CDR1 is LNHNV and CDR2 is YYDKDF (reference sequence). V was shortened by 2 bases and J by 0 bases, with 10 bases between the two germline ends. Here the CDR3 reads CATSRRRGVNTEAFF. CDR3 DNA: TGTGCCACCAGCAGACGGCGGGGGGTGAACACTGAAGCTTTCTTT.

The V gene is TRBV6-1, the J gene TRBJ1-6; D not certain. Germline CDR1 is MNHNS and CDR2 is SASEGT. The germline V and J ends were trimmed by 2 bases and 5 bases, with 13 bases remaining between them. This CDR3 spans 16 amino acids. CDR3 bases: TGTGCCAGCAGTGAACGGGCAGCGCTAGATAATTCACCCCTCCACTTT. It specifies CASSERAALDNSPLHF.

The chain combines TRBV4-1 with TRBJ2-7, with 10 bases that match TRBD1. Trimming cost V 0 bases and J 2 bases; bases outside gene matches: 7. This CDR3 is 17 amino acids long. In germline, CDR1 is MGHRA, CDR2 YSYEKL. Here the CDR3 reads CASSQDRGTGVPYEQYF. In nucleotides, the CDR3 is TGCGCCAGCAGCCAAGATCGAGGGACAGGGGTTCCCTACGAGCAGTACTTC.

The V and J genes are TRBV4-1 and TRBJ2-3, with TRBD2 identical over 7 bases. Germline-derived CDR1 and CDR2 are MGHRA and YSYEKL. J lost 8 bases, V lost 1 base, and 3 bases had no gene match. This CDR3 has 13 amino acids. The CDR3: CASSQGSGGTQYF. Written as DNA, the CDR3 is TGCGCCAGCAGCCAAGGTTCGGGGGGTACGCAGTATTTT.

V gene TRBV7-6 combines with J gene TRBJ2-1, with 11 bases identical to TRBD2. This CDR3 spans 16 amino acids. Germline V gives CDR1 SGHVS, CDR2 FNYEAQ. V shed 8 bases, J shed 0 bases, and the junction held 6 bases outside the gene matches. The CDR3 sequence: CASRLAGGDSYNEQFF. CDR3 nucleotides: TGTGCCAGCCGTTTAGCGGGAGGGGACTCCTACAATGAGCAGTTCTTC. Filled out from reference TRBV7-6 and TRBJ2-1, the complete variable domain reads GAGVSQSPRYKVTKRGQDVALRCDPISGHVSLYWYRQALGQGPEFLTYFNYEAQQDKSGLPNDRFSAERPEGSISTLTIQRTEQRDSAMYRCASRLAGGDSYNEQFFGPGTRLTVL.

The rearrangement uses TRBV4-2 and TRBJ2-1, with TRBD2 identical over 11 bases. V lost 4 bases, J lost 8 bases, and 13 bases stayed unmatched. This CDR3 spans 17 amino acids. The germline V gene has CDR1 LGHNA and CDR2 YNFKEQ. The CDR3 bases are TGTGCCAGCAGCCTAAGGACCGGGACTAGCGGCGGGGATGAGCAGTTCTTC. Protein product: CASSLRTGTSGGDEQFF.

This clone has only one observation. The chain uses TRBV5-4 and TRBJ2-7; 8 bases map to TRBD1. J was trimmed by 2 bases and V by 3 bases; bases with no gene match: 7. Germline V gene data show CDR1 as SGHNT and CDR2 as YYREEE (reference sequence). This CDR3 comprises 15 residues. Written as DNA, the CDR3 is TGTGCCAGCAGCTCCGGGACAGGTGGGGCCTACGAGCAGTACTTC. Its protein product is CASSSGTGGAYEQYF.

The table lists this clone with a count of one. V is TRBV19 and J is TRBJ1-2; D is perhaps TRBD1 (5 bases). The CDR3 spans 14 residues. The germline V gene has CDR1 LNHDA and CDR2 SQIVND (reference sequence). Trimming pared 4 bases from V and 8 bases from J, leaving 17 bases between. The CDR3 region is CASSSTPYRDGYTF. DNA for the CDR3: TGTGCCAGTAGTAGTACCCCGTATAGGGACGGCTACACCTTC.

The chain recombines TRBV3-1 (or the pseudogene TRBV3-2) with TRBJ2-4; TRBD2 might be the D (5 bases). The CDR3 loop spans 16 amino acids. The germline gives CDR1 LGHDT, CDR2 YNNKEL (reference sequence). The V and J ends lost 1 base and 16 bases respectively, with 26 bases between them. CDR3 DNA sequence: TGTGCCAGCAGCCAAGGGTCCTTGGGCGGGTCGGTAGTAAGATACTTC. Protein sequence: CASSQGSLGGSVVRYF.

The CDR3, as DNA: TGTGCCAGCAGCCAAAGGAGGGCGAATGAAAAACTGTTTTTT. Translating gives CASSQRRANEKLFF. The chain is built from TRBV11-2 and TRBJ1-4; the D is unclear. Per the germline V gene, CDR1 is SGHAT and CDR2 is FQNNGV. The V gene lost 5 bases and the J gene lost 5 bases, with 12 bases spanning the gap. CDR3 length equals 14 residues.

The chain carries TRBV15 and TRBJ2-7; TRBD1 matches at 10 bases. CDR3 length: 15 residues. CDR1 and CDR2 from the germline V gene are LNHNV and YYDKDF (reference sequence). With V trimmed by 0 bases and J by 3 bases, 2 bases remained unmatched. CDR3 DNA: TGTGCCACCAGCAGAGATCGGGACAGGGGCTACGAGCAGTACTTC. Amino acids: CATSRDRDRGYEQYF.

The chain couples TRBV18 to TRBJ1-1; D unclear. Trimming shortened V by 5 bases and J by 0 bases, and 10 bases separated the two germline ends. CDR3 size: 14 residues. The germline CDR1 and CDR2 sequences are KGHSH and LQKENI. CDR3 DNA sequence: TGTGCCAGCTCAGCAGGAGAAATGAACACTGAAGCTTTCTTT. Residues: CASSAGEMNTEAFF. The whole variable domain, filled in from reference TRBV18 and TRBJ1-1, reads NAGVMQNPRHLVRRRGQEARLRCSPMKGHSHVYWYRQLPEEGLKFMVYLQKENIIDESGMPKERFSAEFPKEGPSILRIQQVVRGDSAAYFCASSAGEMNTEAFFGQGTRLTVV.

Turning to this clone: Other DNA sequences in this sample translate to the same CDR3. The V and J genes are TRBV18 and TRBJ2-7; 9 bases map to TRBD1. The CDR3 totals 14 residues. CDR1 is KGHSH, CDR2 LQKENI, per germline. After removal of 3 bases from V and 2 bases from J, the junction contained 2 bases not matched to a gene. Here the CDR3 reads CASSPGQGPYEQYF. The CDR3 DNA is TGTGCCAGCTCACCGGGACAGGGACCCTACGAGCAGTACTTC.

The chain recombines TRBV11-3 with TRBJ2-2, with D perhaps TRBD2 (6 bases). V lost 4 bases and J 6 bases, leaving 27 bases between the germline ends. CDR1 and CDR2 from the germline V gene are SGHNT and YENEEA. The CDR3 extends over 19 amino acids. CDR3 region: CASSSYKNPGVEPSGELFF. The CDR3 nucleotides are TGTGCCAGCAGCTCGTATAAAAACCCGGGAGTAGAGCCATCCGGGGAGCTGTTTTTT.

For the CDR3, the DNA is TGTGCCTGGGACACGACAGGGGGCGAGACAGATACGCAGTATTTT. Its protein product is CAWDTTGGETDTQYF. The V call is TRBV30, the J call TRBJ2-3, with 10 bases identical to TRBD1. The CDR3 has 15 residues. The V gene end was trimmed by 5 bases and the J gene end by 3 bases; junction bases not matched to a gene: 8. Germline CDR1 and CDR2: GTSNPN and SVGIG (reference sequence).

The chain couples TRBV19 to TRBJ1-1, with D unresolved. The V gene lost 3 bases and the J gene lost 4 bases, with 15 bases spanning the gap. The CDR3 consists of 15 residues. Germline CDR1 reads LNHDA; CDR2 reads SQIVND (reference sequence). The CDR3 region has the DNA TGTGCCAGTAGTATCGACGCGCAAACTGGCACTGAAGCTTTCTTT. It yields the protein CASSIDAQTGTEAFF.

The rearrangement joins TRBV6-1 to TRBJ2-1; D uncertain. The germline V and J ends were trimmed by 3 bases and 6 bases, with 9 bases remaining between them. The germline V gene has CDR1 MNHNS and CDR2 SASEGT. This CDR3 spans 13 amino acids. The CDR3, as DNA: TGTGCCAGCAGTGAGGTTCGGACCAATGAGCAGTTCTTC. Encoded protein: CASSEVRTNEQFF.

The chain uses TRBV15 and TRBJ2-5, with D tentatively TRBD1 or TRBD2 (6 bases each). Trimming took 6 bases from V and 10 from J, leaving 24 bases between them. Germline V CDR1 and CDR2: LNHNV, YYDKDF (reference sequence). This CDR3 spans 15 amino acids. The CDR3 loop reads CATRGWGDPPGDQYF. DNA of the CDR3: TGTGCCACCAGGGGGTGGGGGGACCCCCCAGGGGACCAGTACTTC.

The V call is TRBV27, the J call TRBJ2-1; 9 bases align to TRBD1. Per the germline V gene, CDR1 is MNHEY and CDR2 is SMNVEV (reference sequence). This CDR3 is 16 amino acids long. The V and J ends lost 6 bases and 5 bases, in that order; junction bases with no gene match: 11. The chain's CDR3 is CASRGVGTGLHNEQFF. CDR3 DNA sequence: TGTGCCAGCAGGGGGGTGGGGACAGGGCTCCACAATGAGCAGTTCTTC.

The V and J genes are TRBV1 and TRBJ1-1; TRBD1, the D gene given by the table, was not confirmed from the DNA. TRBV1 is reported as a pseudogene. This CDR3 spans 20 amino acids. This CDR3 is CTSSQEPYRDRGSMNTEAFF. Here the CDR3 DNA reads TGCACCAGCAGCCAAGAACCCTATAGGGACAGGGGGTCGATGAACACTGAAGCTTTCTTT.

Remarks on this clone: The junction departs from germline at one end; a sequencing error may be responsible. The chain employs TRBV27 and TRBJ2-3; maybe TRBD1 (5 bases). Per germline, CDR1 MNHEY and CDR2 SMNVEV (reference sequence). CDR3 length: 17 amino acids. The CDR3 coding sequence is TGTGCCGGCAGTCCTCGCTTTGCAGGGTGGGCCCCGGATACGCAGTATTTT. Its translation: CAGSPRFAGWAPDTQYF.

This chain links TRBV2 with TRBJ2-7; D remains ambiguous. The CDR3 is 15 amino acids. From germline, CDR1 is SNHLY and CDR2 FYNNEI. V gave up 5 bases and J gave up 0 bases, with 14 bases separating them. CDR3: CASSRTGLSSYEQYF. The CDR3 nucleotides read TGTGCCAGCAGTCGAACGGGCCTCAGCTCCTACGAGCAGTACTTC.